These 30 T cell receptor beta chains came from one sample sequenced in a study of blood T cell repertoires in COVID-19 (dated by TCRdb to about 2020). Libraries were constructed by the immunoSEQ multiplex PCR assay. In its TCRdb copy, this immuneACCESS table keeps in-frame sequences only and misses some clones. Where compared with another copy, unresolved V genes explain less than half of these, and the others have no known cause. For this sample there are tens of thousands of clones; roughly 88% appear just once. The leading ten clones occupy less than 0.6% of the sample. The source material was peripheral blood. All receptors derive from a man aged 45-65 years with COVID-19, enrolled during active disease.

The chain recombines TRBV27 with TRBJ2-7; D might be TRBD2 (5 bases). Trimming took off 7 bases at V and 4 bases at J, with 14 bases between the two ends. This CDR3 is 13 amino acids long. Germline V gene lookup returns CDR1 MNHEY and CDR2 SMNVEV (reference sequence). Here the CDR3 reads CASTSGVGYEQYF. In nucleotides, the CDR3 is TGTGCCAGCACCTCCGGGGTGGGGTACGAGCAGTACTTC.

This clone was counted once. The chain couples TRBV5-1 to TRBJ1-1; a possible D gene is TRBD1 (6 bases). The CDR3 totals 13 residues. Germline CDR1 and CDR2: SGHRS and YFSETQ. Deletions cut 3 bases from V and 4 bases from J, with 10 bases between. CDR3 sequence (DNA): TGCGCCAGCAGCTCCCAGGGGCCCACTGAAGCTTTCTTT. Amino acids: CASSSQGPTEAFF.

The chain combines TRBV6-5 with TRBJ2-1, with 9 bases aligning to TRBD2. This CDR3 is 15 amino acids long. Trimming at V came to 4 bases and at J to 5 bases, leaving 6 bases not matched to a gene. The germline CDR1 and CDR2 sequences are MNHEY and SVGAGI. CDR3 sequence reads: CASSSSGRRNNEQFF. CDR3 bases: TGTGCCAGCAGTTCAAGCGGGAGGAGAAACAATGAGCAGTTCTTC.

This clone appeared a few times. The genes are TRBV19 and TRBJ2-7; 7 nucleotides match TRBD2. The CDR3 has 15 residues. Germline CDR1 and CDR2: LNHDA and SQIVND (reference sequence). The V and J ends lost 4 bases and 5 bases, in that order; junction bases with no gene match: 11. The CDR3 coding sequence is TGTGCCAGTAGTACTTTAGCGGGCACCCTCCACGAGCAGTACTTC. Translation gives CASSTLAGTLHEQYF.

The chain joins TRBV6-6 to TRBJ2-1, with 12 bases matching TRBD2. Germline V gives CDR1 MNHNY, CDR2 SVGAGI (reference sequence). Trimming at V came to 0 bases and at J to 7 bases, leaving 4 bases not matched to a gene. This CDR3 is built from 16 residues. The CDR3 is CASSYSRTSGNNEQFF. As DNA, the CDR3 is TGTGCCAGCAGTTACTCCAGGACTAGCGGGAATAATGAGCAGTTCTTC.

The chain has TRBV6-5 and TRBJ1-2; 7 nucleotides match TRBD1. This CDR3 is 15 amino acids long. In germline, CDR1 is MNHEY, CDR2 SVGAGI. V was pared by 6 bases and J by 5 bases, with 12 bases of the junction left unmatched. The CDR3 reads CASSTGDTLEYGYTF. Written as DNA, the CDR3 is TGTGCCAGCAGCACAGGGGATACTTTGGAGTATGGCTACACCTTC.

The rearrangement links TRBV9 to TRBJ1-1, with 7 bases matching TRBD1. The ends lost 4 bases at V and 4 bases at J; junction bases unmatched: 1. This CDR3 contains 12 residues. The germline gives CDR1 SGDLS, CDR2 YYNGEE. The DNA of the CDR3 is TGTGCCAGCAGCAAGGGGGCCACTGAAGCTTTCTTT. Translation: CASSKGATEAFF.

This chain connects TRBV27 to TRBJ2-7; D is possibly TRBD1 (6 bases). CDR3 length: 13 amino acids. CDR1 and CDR2 (germline): MNHEY, SMNVEV (reference sequence). Trimming took 2 bases from V and 3 from J, leaving 8 bases between them. Written as DNA, the CDR3 is TGTGCCAGCAGTTTAGGGGGCATCTACGAGCAGTACTTC. Protein sequence: CASSLGGIYEQYF.

The rearrangement joins TRBV25-1 to TRBJ2-7, with D possibly TRBD1 on 5 matching bases. The CDR3 is made up of 14 amino acids. Trimming removed 4 bases at V and 5 bases at J, with 15 bases between. Germline V CDR1 and CDR2: MGHDK, SYGVNS. CDR3 protein: CASSGPGRENEQYF. The CDR3 coding sequence is TGTGCCAGCAGTGGACCCGGCAGGGAAAACGAGCAGTACTTC.

The chain carries TRBV30 and TRBJ1-1; D is possibly TRBD1 (5 bases). CDR1 and CDR2 from the germline V gene are GTSNPN and SVGIG (reference sequence). With 7 bases removed from V and 5 bases from J, the gap between germline ends came to 17 bases. This CDR3 spans 13 amino acids. CDR3 in amino acids: CASKGAGKTEAFF. The CDR3 DNA sequence: TGTGCCTCCAAAGGGGCGGGAAAGACTGAAGCTTTCTTT.

On this clone itself: Its ends do not fully match the called genes, so a read error is possible. CDR3: CASSLAGAETQYF. DNA for the CDR3: TGTGCCAGCAGTCTAGCGGGAGCAGAGACCCAGTACTTC. The chain uses TRBV12-3 or TRBV12-4 and TRBJ2-5; 10 bases agree with TRBD2. The CDR3 contains 13 residues.

V is TRBV11-3 and J is TRBJ2-1; 7 bases align to TRBD2. Germline lookup yields CDR1 SGHNT and CDR2 YENEEA. V was clipped by 5 bases and J by 7 bases; unmatched bases: 11. The CDR3 runs to 15 residues. CDR3 bases: TGTGCCAGCAGCGAGCGGGACTTCGAGGGGAATGAGCAGTTCTTC. Its translation: CASSERDFEGNEQFF.

The rearrangement links TRBV15 to TRBJ2-7, with 8 positions matching TRBD2. V shed 2 bases and J 5 bases; nucleotides not matched to a gene: 5. Looked up from germline, CDR1 is LNHNV and CDR2 is YYDKDF (reference sequence). CDR3 size: 14 residues. CDR3 region: CATSRPGLVHEQYF. The CDR3 DNA follows: TGTGCCACCAGCAGACCGGGACTAGTACACGAGCAGTACTTC.

Here the CDR3 DNA reads TGCGCCAGCAGCCTGCCGGGACTAGCGTCGAACACCGGGGAGCTGTTTTTT. Its protein product is CASSLPGLASNTGELFF. This chain connects TRBV5-1 to TRBJ2-2; 10 nucleotides line up with TRBD2. The CDR3 totals 17 residues. The germline CDR1 and CDR2 sequences are SGHRS and YFSETQ. V trimming: 4 bases; J trimming: 0 bases; junction bases outside the gene matches: 6.

The chain links TRBV19 to TRBJ1-3, with 8 nucleotides matching TRBD1. This CDR3 is 14 amino acids long. V gave up 5 bases and J gave up 7 bases; unmatched junction bases: 7. Germline V gives CDR1 LNHDA, CDR2 SQIVND (reference sequence). The CDR3 DNA sequence: TGTGCCAGTAGTCAACAGGGGGTCTTGAACACCATATATTTT. Translated: CASSQQGVLNTIYF. Drawing the rest from reference TRBV19 and TRBJ1-3, the complete variable domain is DGGITQSPKYLFRKEGQNVTLSCEQNLNHDAMYWYRQDPGQGLRLIYYSQIVNDFQKGDIAEGYSVSREKKESFPLTVTSAQKNPTAFYLCASSQQGVLNTIYFGEGSWLTVV.

This clone appeared once. The chain couples TRBV27 to TRBJ1-4; the match to TRBD1 covers 9 bases. This CDR3 spans 16 amino acids. Germline V gene sequence: CDR1 MNHEY, CDR2 SMNVEV (reference sequence). The V gene end was trimmed by 1 base and the J gene end by 7 bases; junction bases not matched to a gene: 7. CDR3 DNA sequence: TGTGCCAGCAGTTTATTACAGGGGGCGTTGGGTGAAAAACTGTTTTTT. Translation: CASSLLQGALGEKLFF.

This chain links TRBV30 with TRBJ1-1; D gene unclear. Germline V gives CDR1 GTSNPN, CDR2 SVGIG (reference sequence). Trimming left V 3 bases short and J 1 base short, with 9 bases between. CDR3 length equals 13 residues. The CDR3: CAWRKGGNTEAFF. The CDR3 DNA reads TGTGCCTGGAGGAAAGGAGGGAACACTGAAGCTTTCTTT.

The chain has TRBV6-5 and TRBJ1-2, with no clear D. The CDR3 is made up of 15 amino acids. CDR1 and CDR2 (germline): MNHEY, SVGAGI. The germline V and J ends were trimmed by 2 bases and 5 bases, with 15 bases remaining between them. CDR3 bases: TGTGCCAGCAGTTACAGCGGGAGGACTGGGTATGGCTACACCTTC. Its protein product is CASSYSGRTGYGYTF.

The rearrangement uses TRBV15 and TRBJ2-2; 9 bases are a match to TRBD2. With V trimmed by 1 base and J by 6 bases, 3 bases remained unmatched. The CDR3 covers 15 residues. In germline, CDR1 is LNHNV, CDR2 YYDKDF (reference sequence). This chain's CDR3 is CATSRGLAASGELFF. In DNA, the CDR3 is TGTGCCACCAGCAGAGGACTAGCGGCATCCGGGGAGCTGTTTTTT.

In its sample, this clone was seen once. This rearrangement joins TRBV6-4 to TRBJ1-1, with D possibly being TRBD1 (6 bases). Looked up from germline, CDR1 is MRHNA and CDR2 is SNTAGT. The CDR3 extends over 13 amino acids. Trimming stripped 6 bases from V and 1 base from J, with 9 bases between. As DNA, the CDR3 is TGTGCCAGCAGCCCGACAGGGAACACTGAAGCTTTCTTT. Translation gives CASSPTGNTEAFF.

The DNA of the CDR3 is TGTGCCAGCAGCCCGTTGGTACGGGGGGAGACCCAGTACTTC. This gives the protein CASSPLVRGETQYF. This chain links TRBV3-1 (or the pseudogene TRBV3-2) with TRBJ2-5; possible D gene TRBD2, 6 bases. The V and J ends lost 4 bases and 5 bases respectively, with 14 bases between them. The length of the CDR3 is 14 residues. The V gene's germline CDR1 is LGHDT and CDR2 YNNKEL (reference sequence).

The chain recombines TRBV6-5 with TRBJ1-2; TRBD1 matches 9 bases. V shed 5 bases, J shed 4 bases, and the junction held 8 bases outside the gene matches. This CDR3 spans 15 amino acids. CDR1 is MNHEY, CDR2 SVGAGI, per germline. CDR3 coding DNA: TGTGCCAGCAGTCCGCACAGGGGGCGCGGCTATGGCTACACCTTC. It translates to CASSPHRGRGYGYTF.

The chain is built from TRBV5-4 and TRBJ2-7; TRBD2 matches 9 bases. Trimming removed 4 bases from V and 2 bases from J; junction bases left unmatched: 1. The germline CDR1 and CDR2 sequences are SGHNT and YYREEE (reference sequence). CDR3 length: 13 amino acids. DNA of the CDR3: TGTGCCAGCAGCGGGACTAGCACCTACGAGCAGTACTTC. Its protein is CASSGTSTYEQYF.

The gene calls are TRBV5-1 and TRBJ2-5; weak D call: TRBD2 (6 bases). Germline CDR1 and CDR2: SGHRS and YFSETQ. CDR3 size: 14 residues. Trimming took off 4 bases at V and 3 bases at J, with 13 bases between the two ends. The CDR3 DNA reads TGCGCCAGCAGCCCAGGGACTGCAGAAGAGACCCAGTACTTC. Protein: CASSPGTAEETQYF.

This chain joins TRBV7-2 and TRBJ1-5; no definite D call. CDR1 and CDR2 (germline): SGHTA, FQGNSA. The CDR3 length is 13 residues. The V gene lost 4 bases and the J gene lost 4 bases, with 8 bases spanning the gap. In DNA, the CDR3 is TGTGCCAGCAGCTCAAGCCCAAATCAGCCCCAGCATTTT. It translates to CASSSSPNQPQHF.

This clone was detected a few times. The J gene is TRBJ2-5, the V gene TRBV2; unclear D gene. Trimming shortened V by 3 bases and J by 6 bases, and 8 bases separated the two germline ends. Germline V gene sequence: CDR1 SNHLY, CDR2 FYNNEI. This CDR3 comprises 12 residues. The CDR3 loop reads CASSDNTKTQYF. For the CDR3, the DNA is TGTGCCAGCAGTGATAACACAAAGACCCAGTACTTC.

This chain connects TRBV3-1 (or the pseudogene TRBV3-2) to TRBJ2-3; 7 positions match TRBD2. Losses at the gene ends were 7 bases for V and 4 bases for J; bases not matched to a gene: 8. CDR1 is LGHDT and CDR2 is YNNKEL in the germline V gene (reference sequence). The CDR3 has 14 amino acids. CDR3 sequence reads: CASNFGRSSDTQYF. Written as DNA, the CDR3 is TGTGCCAGCAATTTCGGGAGGTCGTCAGATACGCAGTATTTT.

This chain connects TRBV25-1 to TRBJ2-1, with 9 bases identical to TRBD1. CDR3 length: 16 amino acids. CDR1 is MGHDK and CDR2 is SYGVNS in the germline V gene. V lost 1 base to trimming and J lost 6 bases; unmatched junction nucleotides: 7. CDR3 region: CASSEFRTGAGNEQFF. The CDR3 coding sequence is TGTGCCAGCAGTGAATTTCGGACAGGGGCTGGCAATGAGCAGTTCTTC.

The chain combines TRBV19 with TRBJ1-4; TRBD1 matches at 8 bases. J lost 8 bases, V lost 5 bases, and 7 bases had no gene match. CDR3 length: 14 amino acids. CDR1 is LNHDA and CDR2 is SQIVND in the germline V gene (reference sequence). CDR3 DNA: TGTGCCAGTAGTCCAGGGGGCCCTTGGGAAAAACTGTTTTTT. Translation gives CASSPGGPWEKLFF.

The chain uses TRBV7-8 and TRBJ1-1; 7 bases agree with TRBD1. CDR1 is SGHVS, CDR2 FQNEAQ, per germline. J gave up 4 bases and V 0 bases, and 2 bases lay outside the gene matches. CDR3 length: 14 amino acids. DNA of the CDR3: TGTGCCAGCAGCTTAGCCCAGGGGGGCACTGAAGCTTTCTTT. Its translation is CASSLAQGGTEAFF. The full variable domain, in which reference TRBV7-8 and TRBJ1-1 provide the parts outside the CDR3, is GAGVSQSPRYKVAKRGQDVALRCDPISGHVSLFWYQQALGQGPEFLTYFQNEAQLDKSGLPSDRFFAERPEGSVSTLKIQRTQQEDSAVYLCASSLAQGGTEAFFGQGTRLTVV.